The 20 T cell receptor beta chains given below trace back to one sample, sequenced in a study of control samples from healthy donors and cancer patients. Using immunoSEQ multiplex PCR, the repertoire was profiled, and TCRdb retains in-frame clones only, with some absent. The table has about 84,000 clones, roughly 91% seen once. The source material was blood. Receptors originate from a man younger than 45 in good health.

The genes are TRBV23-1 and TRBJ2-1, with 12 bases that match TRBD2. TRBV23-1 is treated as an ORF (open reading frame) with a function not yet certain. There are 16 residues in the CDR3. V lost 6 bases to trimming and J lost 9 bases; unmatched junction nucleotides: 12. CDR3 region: CASSLRLAGDGAEQFF. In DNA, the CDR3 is TGCGCCAGCAGCCTTCGACTAGCGGGAGATGGGGCTGAGCAGTTCTTC.

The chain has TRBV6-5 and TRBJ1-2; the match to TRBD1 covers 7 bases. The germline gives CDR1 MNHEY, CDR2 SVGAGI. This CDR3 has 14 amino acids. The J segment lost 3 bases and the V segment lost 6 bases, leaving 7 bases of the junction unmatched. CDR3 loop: CASSPGGSDYGYTF. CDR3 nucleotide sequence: TGTGCCAGCAGCCCAGGGGGTAGCGACTATGGCTACACCTTC.

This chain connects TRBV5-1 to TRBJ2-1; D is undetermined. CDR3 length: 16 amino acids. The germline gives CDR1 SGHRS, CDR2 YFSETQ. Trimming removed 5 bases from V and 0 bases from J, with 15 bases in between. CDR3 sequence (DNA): TGCGCCAGCAGTTCCCCGCCCGGCATCTCCTACAATGAGCAGTTCTTC. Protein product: CASSSPPGISYNEQFF.

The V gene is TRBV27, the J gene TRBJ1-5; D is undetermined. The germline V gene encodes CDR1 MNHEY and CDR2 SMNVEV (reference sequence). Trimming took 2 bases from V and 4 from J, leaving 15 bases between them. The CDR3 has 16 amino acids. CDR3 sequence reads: CASSLGSRYGNQPQHF. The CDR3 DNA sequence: TGTGCCAGCAGTTTAGGCAGCCGATACGGGAATCAGCCCCAGCATTTT.

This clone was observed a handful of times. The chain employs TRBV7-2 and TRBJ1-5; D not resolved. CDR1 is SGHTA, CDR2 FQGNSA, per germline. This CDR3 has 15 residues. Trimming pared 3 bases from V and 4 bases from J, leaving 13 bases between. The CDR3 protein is CASSFTDDRNQPQHF. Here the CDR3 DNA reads TGTGCCAGCAGCTTCACGGACGACCGAAATCAGCCCCAGCATTTT. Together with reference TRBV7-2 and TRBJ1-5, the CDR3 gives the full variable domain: GAGVSQSPSNKVTEKGKDVELRCDPISGHTALYWYRQSLGQGLEFLIYFQGNSAPDKSGLPSDRFSAERTGGSVSTLTIQRTQQEDSAVYLCASSFTDDRNQPQHFGDGTRLSIL.

The CDR3 sequence is CATSGTAAPYEQYF. The CDR3 DNA reads as TGTGCCACCAGTGGCACGGCAGCTCCCTACGAGCAGTACTTC. The chain couples TRBV24-1 to TRBJ2-7; D not certain. Germline CDR1 and CDR2: KGHDR and SFDVKD. The germline V and J ends were trimmed by 5 bases and 2 bases, with 12 bases remaining between them. This CDR3 contains 14 residues.

This chain's CDR3 is CASSRTSGSLETQYF. DNA for the CDR3: TGTGCCAGCAGCAGGACTAGCGGGAGTCTAGAGACCCAGTACTTC. This chain joins TRBV7-9 and TRBJ2-5; 13 bases are shared with TRBD2. Germline lookup yields CDR1 SEHNR and CDR2 FQNEAQ (reference sequence). V dropped 5 bases and J dropped 4; count of bases not matched to a gene: 4. This CDR3 has 15 residues. Filled out from reference TRBV7-9 and TRBJ2-5, the complete variable domain reads DTGVSQNPRHKITKRGQNVTFRCDPISEHNRLYWYRQTLGQGPEFLTYFQNEAQLEKSRLLSDRFSAERPKGSFSTLEIQRTEQGDSAMYLCASSRTSGSLETQYFGPGTRLLVL.

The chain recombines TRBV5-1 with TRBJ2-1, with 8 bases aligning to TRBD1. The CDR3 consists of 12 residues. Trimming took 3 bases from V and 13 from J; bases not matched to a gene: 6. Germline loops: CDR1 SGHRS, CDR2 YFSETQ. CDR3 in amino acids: CASSSRTGTQFF. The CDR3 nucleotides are TGCGCCAGCAGCTCTAGGACAGGGACACAGTTCTTC. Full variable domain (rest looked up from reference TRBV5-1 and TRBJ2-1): KAGVTQTPRYLIKTRGQQVTLSCSPISGHRSVSWYQQTPGQGLQFLFEYFSETQRNKGNFPGRFSGRQFSNSRSEMNVSTLELGDSALYLCASSSRTGTQFFGPGTRLTVL.

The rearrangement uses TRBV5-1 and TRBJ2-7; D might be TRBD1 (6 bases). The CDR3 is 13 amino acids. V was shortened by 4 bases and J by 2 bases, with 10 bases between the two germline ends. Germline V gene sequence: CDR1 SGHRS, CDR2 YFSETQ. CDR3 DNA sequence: TGCGCCAGCAGCCTGAGGACAGCCTACGAGCAGTACTTC. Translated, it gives CASSLRTAYEQYF.

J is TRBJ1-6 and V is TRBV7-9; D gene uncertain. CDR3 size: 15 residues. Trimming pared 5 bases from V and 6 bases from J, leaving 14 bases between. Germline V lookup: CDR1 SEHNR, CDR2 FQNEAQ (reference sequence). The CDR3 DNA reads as TGTGCCAGCAGCCCTAGGTTTATCGGTAATTCACCCCTCCACTTT. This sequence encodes CASSPRFIGNSPLHF.

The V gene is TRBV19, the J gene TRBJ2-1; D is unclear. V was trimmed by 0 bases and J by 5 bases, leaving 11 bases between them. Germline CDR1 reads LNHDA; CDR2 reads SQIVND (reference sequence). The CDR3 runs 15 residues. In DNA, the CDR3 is TGTGCCAGTAGTATAGATCTGGGCAGACACAATGAGCAGTTCTTC. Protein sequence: CASSIDLGRHNEQFF.

CDR3 bases: TGTGCCAGCAGCTTAGAATACTACAAAGAGACCCAGTACTTC. Translated: CASSLEYYKETQYF. This chain joins TRBV7-9 and TRBJ2-5; D ambiguous. Germline CDR1 and CDR2: SEHNR and FQNEAQ (reference sequence). V was cut by 1 base and J by 3 bases, with 9 bases left in between. CDR3 length equals 14 residues.

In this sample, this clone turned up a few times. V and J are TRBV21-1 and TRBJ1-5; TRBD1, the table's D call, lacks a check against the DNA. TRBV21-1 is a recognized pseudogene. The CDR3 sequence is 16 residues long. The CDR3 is CASRNRDSGGNQPQHF. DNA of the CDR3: TGTGCCAGCAGAAACAGGGACAGCGGAGGCAATCAGCCCCAGCATTTT.

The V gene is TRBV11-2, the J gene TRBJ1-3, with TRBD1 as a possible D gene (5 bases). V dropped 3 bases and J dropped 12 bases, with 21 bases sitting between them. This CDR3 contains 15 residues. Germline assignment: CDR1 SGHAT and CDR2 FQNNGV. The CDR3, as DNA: TGTGCCAGCAGCTTTATAAGGGGAGCCCCGAAGATCATATATTTT. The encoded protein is CASSFIRGAPKIIYF.

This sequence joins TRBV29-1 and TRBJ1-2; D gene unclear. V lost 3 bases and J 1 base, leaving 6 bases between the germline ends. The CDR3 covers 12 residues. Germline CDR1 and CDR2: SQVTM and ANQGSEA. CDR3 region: CSVEAVNYGYTF. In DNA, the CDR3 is TGCAGCGTTGAGGCGGTTAACTATGGCTACACCTTC.

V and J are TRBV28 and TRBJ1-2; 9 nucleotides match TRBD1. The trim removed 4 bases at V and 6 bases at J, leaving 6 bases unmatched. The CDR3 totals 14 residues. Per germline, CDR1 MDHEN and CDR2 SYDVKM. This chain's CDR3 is CASSSGQGRHGYTF. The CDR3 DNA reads TGTGCCAGCAGTTCCGGACAGGGGCGCCATGGCTACACCTTC.

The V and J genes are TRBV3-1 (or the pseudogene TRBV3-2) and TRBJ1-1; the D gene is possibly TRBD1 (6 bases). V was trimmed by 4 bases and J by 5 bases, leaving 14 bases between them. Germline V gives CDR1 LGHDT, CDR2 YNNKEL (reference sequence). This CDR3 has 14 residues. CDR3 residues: CASSPRQARTEAFF. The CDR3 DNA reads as TGTGCCAGCAGCCCCCGACAGGCAAGGACTGAAGCTTTCTTT.

CDR3 sequence: CASSPLITSGGSYEQYF. CDR3 nucleotide sequence: TGTGCCAGCAGCCCGCTAATCACTAGCGGAGGCTCCTACGAGCAGTACTTC. The rearrangement links TRBV5-6 to TRBJ2-7; 8 nucleotides match TRBD2. V dropped 4 bases and J dropped 0; count of bases not matched to a gene: 12. The germline gives CDR1 SGHDT, CDR2 YYEEEE. This CDR3 is built from 17 residues.

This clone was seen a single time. CDR3 in amino acids: CASSLVRGPYNEQFF. Here the CDR3 DNA reads TGTGCCAGCAGCTTAGTGCGGGGGCCCTACAATGAGCAGTTCTTC. This chain joins TRBV7-8 and TRBJ2-1; the D gene is possibly TRBD2 (7 bases). The CDR3 sequence is 15 residues long. Trimming took off 1 base at V and 2 bases at J, with 9 bases between the two ends. Germline CDR1 is SGHVS and CDR2 is FQNEAQ. The full variable domain, rest sourced from reference TRBV7-8 and TRBJ2-1, is GAGVSQSPRYKVAKRGQDVALRCDPISGHVSLFWYQQALGQGPEFLTYFQNEAQLDKSGLPSDRFFAERPEGSVSTLKIQRTQQEDSAVYLCASSLVRGPYNEQFFGPGTRLTVL.

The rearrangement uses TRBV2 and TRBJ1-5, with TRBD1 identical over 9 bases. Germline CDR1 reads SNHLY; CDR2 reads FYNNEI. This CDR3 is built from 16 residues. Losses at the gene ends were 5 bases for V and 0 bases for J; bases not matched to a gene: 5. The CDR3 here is CASSSGTGRSNQPQHF. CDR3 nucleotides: TGTGCCAGCAGTTCCGGGACAGGGCGTAGCAATCAGCCCCAGCATTTT.